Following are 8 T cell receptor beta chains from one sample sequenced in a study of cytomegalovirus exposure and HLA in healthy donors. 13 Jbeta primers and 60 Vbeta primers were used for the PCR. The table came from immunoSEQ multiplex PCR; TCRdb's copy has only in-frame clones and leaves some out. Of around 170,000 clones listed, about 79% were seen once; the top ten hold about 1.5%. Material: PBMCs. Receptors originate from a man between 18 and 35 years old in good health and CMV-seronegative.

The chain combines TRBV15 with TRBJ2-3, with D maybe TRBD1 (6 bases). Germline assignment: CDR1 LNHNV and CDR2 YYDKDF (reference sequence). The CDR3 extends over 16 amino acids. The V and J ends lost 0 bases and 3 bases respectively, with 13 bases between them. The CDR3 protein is CATSRDPQGITDTQYF. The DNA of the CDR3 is TGTGCCACCAGCAGAGATCCTCAGGGGATAACAGATACGCAGTATTTT.

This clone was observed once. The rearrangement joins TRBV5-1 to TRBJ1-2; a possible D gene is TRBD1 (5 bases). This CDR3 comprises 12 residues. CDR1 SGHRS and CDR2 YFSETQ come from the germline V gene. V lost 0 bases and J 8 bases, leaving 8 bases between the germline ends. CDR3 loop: CASSLDRGGYTF. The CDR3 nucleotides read TGCGCCAGCAGCTTGGATCGGGGGGGCTACACCTTC.

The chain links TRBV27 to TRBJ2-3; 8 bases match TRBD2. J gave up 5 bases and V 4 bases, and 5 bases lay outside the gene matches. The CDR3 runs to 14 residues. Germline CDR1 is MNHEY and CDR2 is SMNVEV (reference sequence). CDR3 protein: CASSSGGGRDTQYF. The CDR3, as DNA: TGTGCCAGCAGTTCCGGGGGGGGCAGAGATACGCAGTATTTT.

The CDR3 loop is CASRTGLNLGGYTF. For the CDR3, the DNA is TGTGCCAGCAGGACAGGTTTGAACCTGGGGGGCTACACCTTC. The chain employs TRBV28 and TRBJ1-2, with a tentative D call TRBD1 (6 bases). V was trimmed by 6 bases and J by 8 bases, leaving 19 bases between them. The CDR3 has 14 amino acids. CDR1 is MDHEN and CDR2 is SYDVKM in the germline V gene.

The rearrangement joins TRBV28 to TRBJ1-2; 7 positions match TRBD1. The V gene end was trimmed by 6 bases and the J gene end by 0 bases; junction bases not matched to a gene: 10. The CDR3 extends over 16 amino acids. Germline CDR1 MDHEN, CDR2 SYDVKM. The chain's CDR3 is CASSSTRQGPNYGYTF. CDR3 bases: TGTGCCAGCAGCTCTACCCGACAGGGCCCTAACTATGGCTACACCTTC.

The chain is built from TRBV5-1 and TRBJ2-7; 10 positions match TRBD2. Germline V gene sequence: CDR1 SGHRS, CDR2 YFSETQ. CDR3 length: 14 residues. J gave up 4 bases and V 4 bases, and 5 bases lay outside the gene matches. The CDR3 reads CASSPGTSAYEQYF. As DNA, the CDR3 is TGCGCCAGCAGCCCCGGGACTAGCGCTTACGAGCAGTACTTC.

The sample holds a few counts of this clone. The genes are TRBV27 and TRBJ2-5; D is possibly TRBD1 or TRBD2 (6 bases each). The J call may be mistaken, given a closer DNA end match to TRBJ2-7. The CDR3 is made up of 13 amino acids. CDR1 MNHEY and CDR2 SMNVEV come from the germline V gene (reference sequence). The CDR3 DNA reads TGTGCCAGCAGCCCCGGAGGGGGCTACGAGCAGTACTTC. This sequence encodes CASSPGGGYEQYF.

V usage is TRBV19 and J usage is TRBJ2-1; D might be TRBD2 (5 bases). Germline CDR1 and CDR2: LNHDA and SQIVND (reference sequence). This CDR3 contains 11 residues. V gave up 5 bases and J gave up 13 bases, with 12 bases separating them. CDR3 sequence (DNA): TGTGCCAGTAGTTCAGTTCTAGCCCAGTTCTTC. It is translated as CASSSVLAQFF.